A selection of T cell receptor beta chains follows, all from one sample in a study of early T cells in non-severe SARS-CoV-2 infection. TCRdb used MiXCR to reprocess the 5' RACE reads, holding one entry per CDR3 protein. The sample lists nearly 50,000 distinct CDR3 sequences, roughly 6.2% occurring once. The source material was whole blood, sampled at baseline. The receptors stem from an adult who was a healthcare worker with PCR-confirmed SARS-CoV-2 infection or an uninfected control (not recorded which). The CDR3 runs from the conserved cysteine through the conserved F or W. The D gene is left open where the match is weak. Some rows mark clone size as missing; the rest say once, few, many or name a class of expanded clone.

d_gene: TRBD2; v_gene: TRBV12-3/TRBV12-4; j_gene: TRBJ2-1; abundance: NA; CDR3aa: CASSQSRTSGHNEQFF; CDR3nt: TGTGCCAGCAGCCAATCTCGGACTAGCGGTCACAATGAGCAGTTCTTC
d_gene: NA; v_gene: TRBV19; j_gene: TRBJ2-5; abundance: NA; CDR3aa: CASSIAGVETQYF; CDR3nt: TGTGCCAGTAGTATAGCGGGAGTAGAGACCCAGTACTTC
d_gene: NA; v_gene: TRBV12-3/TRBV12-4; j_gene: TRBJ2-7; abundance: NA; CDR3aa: CASSPSPTPYEQYF; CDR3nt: TGTGCCAGCAGTCCCTCTCCGACTCCCTACGAGCAGTACTTC
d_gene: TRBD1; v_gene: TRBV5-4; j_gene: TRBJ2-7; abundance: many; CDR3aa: CASSYGTGANYEQYF; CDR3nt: TGTGCCAGCAGCTATGGGACAGGGGCCAACTACGAGCAGTACTTC
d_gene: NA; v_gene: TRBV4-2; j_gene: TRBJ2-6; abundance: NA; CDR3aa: CASSQDRAVDVLTF; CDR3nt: TGTGCCAGCAGCCAAGACAGGGCGGTCGACGTCCTGACTTTC
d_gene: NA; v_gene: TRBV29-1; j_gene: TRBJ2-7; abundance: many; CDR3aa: CSVDLADDRSYEQYF; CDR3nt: TGCAGCGTTGACCTAGCCGATGATCGGTCCTACGAGCAGTACTTC
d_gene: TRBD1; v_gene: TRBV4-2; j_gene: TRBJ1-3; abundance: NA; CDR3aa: CASSQEQGARGNTIYF; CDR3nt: TGTGCCAGCAGCCAAGAACAGGGGGCGCGAGGAAACACCATATATTTT
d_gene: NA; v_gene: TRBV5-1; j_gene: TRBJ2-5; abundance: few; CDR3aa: CASSLSPAGTETQYF; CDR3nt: TGCGCCAGCAGCTTGTCACCAGCGGGCACAGAGACCCAGTACTTC
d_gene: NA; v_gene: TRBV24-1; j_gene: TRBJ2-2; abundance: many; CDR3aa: CATSDLTRDTGELFF; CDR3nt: TGTGCCACCAGTGATTTGACAAGGGACACCGGGGAGCTGTTTTTT
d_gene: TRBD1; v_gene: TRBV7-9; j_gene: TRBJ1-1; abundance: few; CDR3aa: CASSRDRRNTEAFF; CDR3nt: TGTGCCAGCAGCCGGGACAGAAGGAACACTGAAGCTTTCTTT
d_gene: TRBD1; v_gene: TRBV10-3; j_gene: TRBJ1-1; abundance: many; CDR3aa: CATDADREGRTEAFF; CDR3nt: TGTGCCACCGATGCGGACAGGGAAGGAAGAACTGAAGCTTTCTTT
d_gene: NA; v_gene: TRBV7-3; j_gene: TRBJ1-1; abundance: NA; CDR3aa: CASSRGLNTEAFF; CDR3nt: TGTGCCAGCAGCCGGGGGTTGAACACTGAAGCTTTCTTT
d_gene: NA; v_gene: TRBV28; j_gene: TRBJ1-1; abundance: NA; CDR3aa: CVSIMGPNTEAFF; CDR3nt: TGTGTCAGCATCATGGGGCCCAACACTGAAGCTTTCTTT
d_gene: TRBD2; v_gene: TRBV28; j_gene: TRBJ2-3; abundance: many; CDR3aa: CASSSSGLAGGLGTDTQYF; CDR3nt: TGTGCCAGCAGTTCGAGCGGGCTAGCGGGAGGGTTAGGCACAGATACGCAGTATTTT
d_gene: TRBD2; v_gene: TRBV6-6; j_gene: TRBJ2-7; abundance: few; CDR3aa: CASSYTGLAGYEQYF; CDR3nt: TGTGCCAGCAGTTACACAGGACTAGCGGGCTACGAGCAGTACTTC
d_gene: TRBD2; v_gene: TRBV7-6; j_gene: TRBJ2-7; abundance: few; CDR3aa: CASSPSGGFYEQYF; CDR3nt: TGTGCCAGCAGCCCGTCGGGAGGCTTTTACGAGCAGTACTTC
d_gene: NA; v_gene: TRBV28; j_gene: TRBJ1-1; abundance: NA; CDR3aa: CASGGSMNTEAFF; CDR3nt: TGTGCCAGCGGGGGATCCATGAACACTGAAGCTTTCTTT
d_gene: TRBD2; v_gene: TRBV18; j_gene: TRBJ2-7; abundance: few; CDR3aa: CASSPPSGGFYEQYF; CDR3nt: TGTGCCAGCTCACCACCGAGCGGGGGGTTTTACGAGCAGTACTTC
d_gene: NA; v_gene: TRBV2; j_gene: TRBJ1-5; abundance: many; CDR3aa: CASCNSNQPQHF; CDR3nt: TGTGCCAGCTGTAATAGCAATCAGCCCCAGCATTTT
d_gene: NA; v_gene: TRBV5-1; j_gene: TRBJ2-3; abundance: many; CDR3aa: CASSFGQTSTDTQYF; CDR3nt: TGCGCCAGCAGCTTCGGACAGACTAGCACAGATACGCAGTATTTT
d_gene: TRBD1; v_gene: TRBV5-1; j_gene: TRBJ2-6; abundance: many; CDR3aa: CASSLGGTGRVLTF; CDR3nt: TGCGCCAGCAGCCTGGGCGGGACAGGACGCGTCCTGACTTTC
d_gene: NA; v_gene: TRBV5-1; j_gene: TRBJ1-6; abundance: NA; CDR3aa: CASSLEETGNSPLHF; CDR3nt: TGCGCCAGCAGCTTGGAGGAGACGGGTAATTCACCCCTCCACTTT
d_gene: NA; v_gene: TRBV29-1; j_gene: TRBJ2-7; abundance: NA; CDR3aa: CSVASSYEQYF; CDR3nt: TGCAGCGTTGCTAGCTCCTACGAGCAGTACTTC
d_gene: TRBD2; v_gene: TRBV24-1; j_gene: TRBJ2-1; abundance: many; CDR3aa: CATSDPTSGTYNEQFF; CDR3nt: TGTGCCACCAGTGATCCGACTAGCGGAACATACAATGAGCAGTTCTTC
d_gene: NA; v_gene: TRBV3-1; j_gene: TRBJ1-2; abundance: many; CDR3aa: CASSYDPANYGYTF; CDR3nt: TGTGCCAGCAGCTATGACCCAGCTAACTATGGCTACACCTTC
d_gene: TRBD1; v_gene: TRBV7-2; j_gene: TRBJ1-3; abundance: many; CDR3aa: CASSSRRGQGADTIYF; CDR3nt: TGTGCCAGCAGCTCTCGCCGGGGACAGGGGGCCGACACCATATATTTT